Listed here are 14 T cell receptor beta chains from one sample, sequenced in a study of T cells in Graves' hyperthyroidism and ophthalmopathy. Amplified TCR beta CDR3 regions came from RNA transcripts. A set of HTBI primers served as the primers for a first-round RT-PCR of the TCR CDR3. TCRdb reanalysed the multiplex PCR reads using MiXCR and keeps one entry per CDR3 protein. The sample has 360,000 or so distinct CDR3 sequences; 18% are singletons. The specimen was blood. The receptors shown here come from a woman aged 40 to 50 with Graves' ophthalmopathy.

This clonotype was recorded at least ten times. This may be a read error: a much more frequent sequence differs by one nucleotide. This chain uses TRBV7-8 with TRBJ2-5; a weak D match, TRBD2 (6 bases). The CDR3 consists of 17 residues. Germline-derived CDR1 and CDR2 are SGHVS and FQNEAQ. Here the CDR3 DNA reads TGTGCCAGCAGCTTAGGGGTCCGGGGGATGTACCAAGAGGCCCAGTACTTC. Residues: CASSLGVRGMYQEAQYF.

This clonotype was counted ten times or more. J is TRBJ2-5 and V is TRBV10-2, with 9 nucleotides matching TRBD2. Germline V gives CDR1 WSHSY, CDR2 SAAADI. This CDR3 contains 17 residues. The ends lost 5 bases at V and 5 bases at J; junction bases unmatched: 15. Written as DNA, the CDR3 is TGCGCCAGCAGTCTGCCTCGGGTAGCGGGAGCTAGGGAGACCCAGTACTTC. Its protein is CASSLPRVAGARETQYF.

This clonotype was picked up many times. Written as DNA, the CDR3 is TGTGCCACCAGCGGGAGCCCTGACACCGGGGAGCTGTTTTTT. Protein product: CATSGSPDTGELFF. The genes are TRBV10-3 and TRBJ2-2; 8 bases map to TRBD2. Unmatched junction bases numbered 7, after V lost 10 bases and J lost 3 bases. Germline V gene data show CDR1 as ENHRY and CDR2 as SYGVKD. This CDR3 is 14 amino acids long.

This clonotype has a count of ten or more. The chain carries TRBV4-1 and TRBJ2-5, with TRBD1 matching 8 bases. The CDR3 runs 16 residues. The germline V gene encodes CDR1 MGHRA and CDR2 YSYEKL. J was trimmed by 5 bases and V by 4 bases; bases with no gene match: 12. CDR3 loop: CASSLVPAGGGETQYF. CDR3 nucleotide sequence: TGCGCCAGCAGCCTGGTCCCCGCAGGGGGCGGCGAGACCCAGTACTTC.

This clonotype was detected ten times or more. The J gene is TRBJ2-7, the V gene TRBV20-1; D ambiguous. Per the germline V gene, CDR1 is DFQATT and CDR2 is SNEGSKA (reference sequence). The V gene lost 6 bases and the J gene lost 3 bases, with 18 bases spanning the gap. This CDR3 comprises 14 residues. Written as DNA, the CDR3 is TGCAGTGCCACCTCTCCAGACGAGTTCTACGAGCAGTACTTC. Its translation: CSATSPDEFYEQYF.

This clonotype was seen at least ten times. The rearrangement links TRBV7-8 to TRBJ2-2; D remains unclear. V shed 5 bases and J shed 6 bases, with 13 bases lying between them. The CDR3 loop spans 14 amino acids. Germline V lookup: CDR1 SGHVS, CDR2 FQNEAQ. The CDR3 region is CASSIDSWAGELFF. As DNA, the CDR3 is TGTGCCAGCAGCATAGACTCGTGGGCCGGGGAGCTGTTTTTT.

The rearrangement uses TRBV12-3 or TRBV12-4 and TRBJ1-5; D gene uncertain. This CDR3 spans 13 amino acids. The ends were cut back, 8 bases at V and 3 bases at J, with 11 bases in the middle. The CDR3 here is CASGQEPNQPQHF. CDR3 nucleotide sequence: TGTGCCAGCGGGCAGGAGCCCAATCAGCCCCAGCATTTT.

Ten or more counts support this clonotype. The chain employs TRBV7-8 and TRBJ2-2; unclear D gene. The CDR3 sequence is 15 residues long. The germline gives CDR1 SGHVS, CDR2 FQNEAQ. Deletions cut 3 bases from V and 6 bases from J, with 14 bases between. CDR3 DNA sequence: TGTGCCAGCAGCTTGGTCTTTGAGTTCGCCGGGGAGCTGTTTTTT. This sequence encodes CASSLVFEFAGELFF.

This clonotype was detected many times. The V gene is TRBV11-2, the J gene TRBJ1-1; 10 nucleotides match TRBD1. The CDR3 length is 14 residues. The trim removed 3 bases at V and 6 bases at J, leaving 4 bases unmatched. Germline loops: CDR1 SGHAT, CDR2 FQNNGV. DNA of the CDR3: TGTGCCAGCAGCTTTGGGACAGGGGTCCCTGAAGCTTTCTTT. The encoded protein is CASSFGTGVPEAFF. Using reference TRBV11-2 and TRBJ1-1 for the parts outside the CDR3, the full variable domain is EAGVAQSPRYKIIEKRQSVAFWCNPISGHATLYWYQQILGQGPKLLIQFQNNGVVDDSQLPKDRFSAERLKGVDSTLKIQPAKLEDSAVYLCASSFGTGVPEAFFGQGTRLTVV.

Ten or more counts support this clonotype. The J gene is TRBJ2-7, the V gene TRBV28; possibly TRBD1 for D (6 bases). The CDR3 length is 13 residues. Germline assignment: CDR1 MDHEN and CDR2 SYDVKM. V lost 6 bases, J lost 2 bases, and 11 bases lay in between. Written as DNA, the CDR3 is TGTGCCAGCAGACAGGGTCGAACCTACGAGCAGTACTTC. Translation: CASRQGRTYEQYF. Based on the CDR3 plus reference TRBV28 and TRBJ2-7, the full variable domain is DVKVTQSSRYLVKRTGEKVFLECVQDMDHENMFWYRQDPGLGLRLIYFSYDVKMKEKGDIPEGYSVSREKKERFSLILESASTNQTSMYLCASRQGRTYEQYFGPGTRLTVT.

This clonotype was detected ten times or more. The CDR3 spells CASTKRDRGGAEETQYF. As DNA, the CDR3 is TGTGCCAGCACCAAAAGGGACAGGGGAGGGGCAGAAGAGACCCAGTACTTC. The rearrangement uses TRBV7-8 and TRBJ2-5, with 10 bases identical to TRBD1. CDR1 is SGHVS, CDR2 FQNEAQ, per germline. After removal of 7 bases from V and 3 bases from J, the junction contained 14 bases not matched to a gene. This CDR3 has 17 residues.

This clonotype was found many times. CDR3 in amino acids: CAWKTGGVNIQYF. The CDR3 DNA is TGTGCCTGGAAGACAGGGGGCGTCAACATTCAGTACTTC. The V call is TRBV30, the J call TRBJ2-4, with 10 positions matching TRBD1. Germline CDR1 is GTSNPN and CDR2 is SVGIG (reference sequence). The ends lost 4 bases at V and 7 bases at J; junction bases unmatched: 4. The CDR3 sequence is 13 residues long. The whole variable domain, filled in from reference TRBV30 and TRBJ2-4, reads SQTIHQWPATLVQPVGSPLSLECTVEGTSNPNLYWYRQAAGRGLQLLFYSVGIGQISSEVPQNLSASRPQDRQFILSSKKLLLSDSGFYLCAWKTGGVNIQYFGAGTRLSVL.

This clonotype appeared many times. V usage is TRBV28 and J usage is TRBJ1-1, with 9 bases matching TRBD1. Germline V gene sequence: CDR1 MDHEN, CDR2 SYDVKM. V lost 2 bases, J lost 4 bases, and 8 bases stayed unmatched. This CDR3 has 16 amino acids. The CDR3 sequence is CASSLPRTGGVTEAFF. The CDR3 coding sequence is TGTGCCAGCAGTTTACCTCGAACAGGGGGCGTCACTGAAGCTTTCTTT.

This clonotype has at least ten counts. The chain recombines TRBV20-1 with TRBJ2-7, with a possible D match to TRBD1 (7 bases). This CDR3 contains 14 residues. V was pared by 2 bases and J by 6 bases, with 17 bases between. CDR1 DFQATT and CDR2 SNEGSKA come from the germline V gene (reference sequence). The CDR3 loop reads CSARKGTATSEQYF. CDR3 in DNA: TGCAGTGCTAGAAAAGGGACAGCGACTAGCGAGCAGTACTTC.